These T cell receptor beta chains were read from a single sample in a study of shared clonotypes between healthy human individuals. Sequenced by immunoSEQ multiplex PCR; TCRdb stores in-frame clones only, minus some. Among roughly 680,000 clones listed, over 55% were seen once. The sequenced sample was memory CD4+ T cells sorted from blood. These receptors were collected from a woman in her thirties in good health. Each CDR3 is given with its conserved first and last residue. Fields, in order: J gene, D gene, clone size, V gene, CDR3 DNA, CDR3 protein. The D gene is left open where the match is weak. The size of a clone is reported for some rows only, either as once, few or many, or as a class for expanded clones.

>TRBJ2-1|TRBD2|.|TRBV4-2
TGTGCCAGCAGCCAAGAGGAGCTAGCGGGAGGGCCATCAGGCAATGAGCAGTTCTTC
CASSQEELAGGPSGNEQFF
>TRBJ2-7|.|.|TRBV6-1
TGTGCCAGCAGTAGAGTCTACGAGCAGTACTTC
CASSRVYEQYF
>TRBJ1-1|.|.|TRBV7-6
TGTGCCAGCAGCCCTCAGACGGGGAACACTGAAGCTTTCTTT
CASSPQTGNTEAFF
>TRBJ2-3|.|.|TRBV11-2
TGTGCCAGCCGAAATTTTGAACCAGGCACAGATACGCAGTATTTT
CASRNFEPGTDTQYF
>TRBJ2-3|.|.|TRBV7-2
TGTGCCAGCACCGTGTATTTACGCACAGATACGCAGTATTTT
CASTVYLRTDTQYF
>TRBJ1-1|TRBD1|.|TRBV28
TGTGCCAGCAGTTTAGGGACAGCCACTGAAGCTTTCTTT
CASSLGTATEAFF
>TRBJ2-1|.|.|TRBV7-7
TGTGCCAGCAGCTTACGACCGGGGACTGCGACGGATGAGCAGTTCTTC
CASSLRPGTATDEQFF
>TRBJ2-4|TRBD2|.|TRBV19
TGTGCCAGTAGTATAGGTCCCGGGACTAGCGGCGCAAAAAACATTCAGTACTTC
CASSIGPGTSGAKNIQYF
>TRBJ1-5|.|few|TRBV2
TGTGCCAGCCAAGGGTTAAGCAATCAGCCCCAGCATTTT
CASQGLSNQPQHF
>TRBJ2-5|.|.|TRBV18
TGTGCCAGCTCACCACCCGGGCAGGGAGTTCGGGAGACCCAGTACTTC
CASSPPGQGVRETQYF
>TRBJ1-1|.|.|TRBV2
TGTGCCAGCAGTGATGGTGAGGGGATTCAAACTGAAGCTTTCTTT
CASSDGEGIQTEAFF
>TRBJ2-2|TRBD1|.|TRBV18
TGTGCCAGCTCCCTAGACAGGGTGGCCACCGGGGAGCTGTTTTTT
CASSLDRVATGELFF
>TRBJ1-2|.|.|TRBV7-9
TGTGCCAGCAGCGGGACGCAGGGGCTTGGCTACACCTTC
CASSGTQGLGYTF
>TRBJ1-2|.|few|TRBV6-1
TGTGCCAGCAGGAAGGACGTCTACTATGGCTACACCTTC
CASRKDVYYGYTF
>TRBJ1-5|TRBD1|.|TRBV7-2
TGTGCCAGCAGCTTAGCTCAAGACAGGGGGTACAATCAGCCCCAGCATTTT
CASSLAQDRGYNQPQHF
>TRBJ2-7|TRBD1|.|TRBV5-1
TGCGCCAGCAGTCCCGGGACAGGGGGCCTCGAGCAGTACTTC
CASSPGTGGLEQYF
>TRBJ2-3|TRBD1|.|TRBV10-1
TGCGCCAGCACAGGAGGACAGGGAACAGATACGCAGTATTTT
CASTGGQGTDTQYF
>TRBJ1-5|.|few|TRBV6-1
TGTGCCAGCAGTGAAGTACGGACCAATCAGCCCCAGCATTTT
CASSEVRTNQPQHF
>TRBJ1-3|.|.|TRBV28
TGTGCCAGCGGGTACAGCAGCTCTGGAAACACCATATATTTT
CASGYSSSGNTIYF
>TRBJ2-7|.|.|TRBV5-1
TGCGCCAGCAGCTTGGACCCAAGCTCCTACGAGCAGTACTTC
CASSLDPSSYEQYF
>TRBJ2-2|TRBD1|.|TRBV11-3
TGTGCCAGCAGCTTCGACAGGGGAGATACCGGGGAGCTGTTTTTT
CASSFDRGDTGELFF
>TRBJ1-1|TRBD1|.|TRBV4-1
TGCGCCAGCAGCCAAGTAGGAGGCTACAGGGGCCAACATCTATCCTTGAACACTGAAGCTTTCTTT
CASSQVGGYRGQHLSLNTEAFF
>TRBJ1-4|TRBD1|.|TRBV7-7
TGTGCCAGCAGCCGGGGACAGGGGAATGAAAAACTGTTTTTT
CASSRGQGNEKLFF
>TRBJ1-1|.|few|TRBV6-5
TGTGCCAGCAGGGTTATCATGAACACTGAAGCTTTCTTT
CASRVIMNTEAFF
>TRBJ1-5|.|.|TRBV28
TGTGCCAGCAGTGGGACGTATAGCAATCAGCCCCAGCATTTT
CASSGTYSNQPQHF
>TRBJ2-7|TRBD2|many|TRBV11-2
TGTGCCAGCAGCTTAACTAGCGGGGGGAGCTCCTACGAGCAGTACTTC
CASSLTSGGSSYEQYF
>TRBJ1-3|.|.|TRBV7-9
TGTGCCAGCAGCTTAGCCCAGCCGAACTCTGGAAACACCATATATTTT
CASSLAQPNSGNTIYF
>TRBJ1-2|.|few|TRBV10-1
TGCGCCAGCAGTGATCGGAGGACGGGGACTTACACCTTC
CASSDRRTGTYTF
>TRBJ2-5|TRBD2|.|TRBV5-1
TGCGCCAGCAGCCCGGGAGGGGGGCCGTTCGGGACCCAGTACTTC
CASSPGGGPFGTQYF
>TRBJ2-7|TRBD2|.|TRBV4-2
TGTGCCAGCAGCCAAGGCTGGCGGGAGGGCGAGCAGTACTTC
CASSQGWREGEQYF
>TRBJ2-2|.|once|TRBV29-1
TGCAGCGTTGAAGACGGGGAGCTGTTTTTT
CSVEDGELFF
>TRBJ2-3|.|.|TRBV7-9
TGTGCCAGCAGCTTAATAAGGGGCAGCACAGATACGCAGTATTTT
CASSLIRGSTDTQYF
>TRBJ2-7|.|.|TRBV2
TGTGCCAGCCGCCGGGTGGACTTTTCCTACGAGCAGTACTTC
CASRRVDFSYEQYF
>TRBJ1-2|.|.|TRBV11-2
TGTGCCAGCAGCGTACGGGGCCTAGCTAACTATGGCTACACCTTC
CASSVRGLANYGYTF
>TRBJ2-5|TRBD2|many|TRBV9
TGTGCCAGCAGCCCGAGGGGGGCGGCTAGCGGGAACCAAGAGACCCAGTACTTC
CASSPRGAASGNQETQYF
>TRBJ2-1|TRBD2|.|TRBV6-1
TGTGCCAGCAGTGAAATAGCGGGAGGGCCTGCGGAGCAGTTCTTC
CASSEIAGGPAEQFF
>TRBJ1-1|TRBD1|once|TRBV19
TGTGCCAGTCGAAACAGGGGGGGGACTGAAGCTTTCTTT
CASRNRGGTEAFF
>TRBJ2-7|TRBD1|.|TRBV6-1
TGTGCCAGCAGAACCGGACAGGGAAGTAGGTACGAGCAGTACTTC
CASRTGQGSRYEQYF
>TRBJ2-5|.|.|TRBV5-8
TGTGCCAGCAGCCGGCCCCGGGGCAGCCTCCAAGAGACCCAGTACTTC
CASSRPRGSLQETQYF
>TRBJ1-5|.|.|TRBV6-6
TGTGCCAGCAGTTACTCTAGCAATCAGCCCCAGCATTTT
CASSYSSNQPQHF
>TRBJ2-1|.|.|TRBV28
TGTGCCAGCAGTACGAGGAGGGCTGTCTACAATGAGCAGTTCTTC
CASSTRRAVYNEQFF
>TRBJ2-1|TRBD2|few|TRBV6-6
TGTGCCAGCAGGACGGGGGGGCAGGAGCAGTTCTTC
CASRTGGQEQFF
>TRBJ2-3|.|.|TRBV28
TGTGCCAGCCCCCCGATCTCACTACGCCCCACAGATACGCAGTATTTT
CASPPISLRPTDTQYF
>TRBJ1-2|.|.|TRBV2
TGTGCCAGCAGGGGAAGGCAGACAGCTAACTATGGCTACACCTTC
CASRGRQTANYGYTF
>TRBJ1-4|.|.|TRBV18
TGTGCCAGCTCACCTCAGAGTCCCGGGACCGCTAATGAAAAACTGTTTTTT
CASSPQSPGTANEKLFF
>TRBJ2-7|TRBD2|once|TRBV9
TGTGCCAGCAGCGTAGAGCCAGCGGGAGGGCGGGAGCAGTACTTC
CASSVEPAGGREQYF
>TRBJ1-1|.|.|TRBV28
TGTGCCAGCAGCAAACAGGCCCAAATGAACACTGAAGCTTTCTTT
CASSKQAQMNTEAFF
>TRBJ2-3|.|.|TRBV2
TGTGCCAGCAGTGACTCACAGGCAGATACGCAGTATTTT
CASSDSQADTQYF
>TRBJ1-1|.|once|TRBV6-8
TGTGCCAGCAGTTTCTCATATCCCGCCAGAGGGGGATGGTACACTGAAGCTTTCTTT
CASSFSYPARGGWYTEAFF
>TRBJ1-4|.|.|TRBV5-1
TGCGCCAGCAGCTTGGCGGGGGAGTTTAATGAAAAACTGTTTTTT
CASSLAGEFNEKLFF
>TRBJ2-2|.|.|TRBV7-8
TGTGCCGCACCCAAAGAAAGAAGAACTAGGGCGAACACCGGGGAGCTGTTTTTT
CAAPKERRTRANTGELFF